This TCR beta chain was identified during a study of cytomegalovirus exposure and HLA in healthy donors. The germline V gene has CDR1 SGDLS and CDR2 YYNGEE. The CDR3 spans 14 residues. V lost 3 bases and J 1 base, leaving 10 bases between the germline ends. With regard to this clone: What it binds is not known.

Primers for the PCR totalled 60 Vbeta and 13 Jbeta. Only in-frame clones appear in the TCRdb table, and some are missing; sequencing was by immunoSEQ multiplex PCR. The data contain 110,000 or so clones, 70% to 80% of them singletons. Study results and limitations: A later look showed TCR association rates differing by HLA locus, highest for DRB1 and lowest for HLA-C. A link between a missense DCLRE1C variant and TCR beta V- and J-gene trimming emerged from a later analysis. Reports described diagnosis of cytomegalovirus status by the classifier as highly specific and sensitive. Common viral pathogens seemed to be connected with several of the most significant clusters, according to a later analysis.

This sequence was found in a man in his forties in good health and CMV-seronegative. V gene TRBV9 combines with J gene TRBJ1-1; maybe TRBD1 (5 bases). Source material: PBMCs. CDR3 bases: TGTGCCAGCAGCGAGGCGGGGCAGAACACTGAAGCTTTCTTT. This codes for CASSEAGQNTEAFF.